This T cell receptor (beta chain) was profiled in a study of cytomegalovirus exposure and HLA in healthy donors. V was pared by 0 bases and J by 8 bases, with 10 bases between. The CDR3 length is 13 residues. From germline, CDR1 is GTSNPN and CDR2 SVGIG (reference sequence). Notes on the study in general: According to reports, the classifier identified cytomegalovirus status with high specificity and sensitivity. A later analysis reportedly found fewer N-insertions in an Asian-associated ancestry cluster than the approximately 730-donor mean. There was a cluster of highly shared sequence variants that was likely a sequencing artifact. What TCR beta sequences reportedly achieved was accurate prediction of HLA-A and HLA-B alleles in most subjects.

A multiplex PCR was run with 60 Vbeta primers and 13 Jbeta primers. TCRdb keeps only in-frame clones here, not all; method: immunoSEQ multiplex PCR. The sample holds roughly 90,000 clones; around three quarters are singletons and the top ten take 3.5% to 5.5%. Remarks on this clone: Its antigen remains unidentified.

The material sequenced was PBMCs. This sequence was found in a middle-aged woman in good health and CMV-seropositive. The chain couples TRBV30 to TRBJ1-4; D uncertain. CDR3 residues: CAWSVQFQEKLFF. In DNA, the CDR3 is TGTGCCTGGAGTGTACAGTTTCAAGAAAAACTGTTTTTT.